Listed here is a single TCR beta chain. Its antigen is still unknown. The table came from immunoSEQ multiplex PCR; TCRdb's copy has only in-frame clones and leaves some out. The table includes about 130,000 clones, 75% to 90% detected once. V lost 10 bases to trimming and J lost 0 bases, with 11 bases between them. The CDR3 extends over 13 amino acids. Germline V CDR1 and CDR2: LNHDA, SQIVND (reference sequence). This sample is drawn from a study of T cell responses to AZD1222 COVID-19 vaccine. Regarding the study as a whole: Clonal diversity was possibly underestimated, and the donors were mostly white British, with more females. Recipients of AZD1222 seropositive at baseline numbered only 5 to 7. No repertoire was sampled before or during the peak T cell response, only after it.

The chain joins TRBV19 to TRBJ2-3, with a weak D call TRBD2 (7 bases). The specimen comprised peripheral blood, sampled on day 0 of AZD1222 vaccination. This sequence originates from an adult in good health. The CDR3 is CATAGASTDTQYF. CDR3 coding DNA: TGTGCCACTGCGGGGGCTAGCACAGATACGCAGTATTTT.